Shown below are 15 T cell receptor beta chains from a single sample sequenced in a study of cytomegalovirus exposure and HLA in healthy donors. Vbeta (60) and Jbeta (13) primers were used in the PCR. Here immunoSEQ multiplex PCR was the method, and the copy in TCRdb shows in-frame clones only, minus some. The profile covers under 200,000 clones, with 84% appearing a single time and around 0.98% taken by the ten largest. Sequenced: PBMCs. The receptors originated from a man aged 25-40 years in good health and CMV-seronegative.

This rearrangement joins TRBV7-3 to TRBJ2-1, with D uncertain. The V gene's germline CDR1 is SGHTA and CDR2 FQGTGA. V lost 2 bases and J lost 0, with 11 bases in between. This CDR3 spans 16 amino acids. CDR3 coding DNA: TGTGCCAGCAGCTTATTCAGCGTAGTCTCCTACAATGAGCAGTTCTTC. It codes for CASSLFSVVSYNEQFF.

This sequence joins TRBV28 and TRBJ2-2; unclear D gene. CDR3 size: 14 residues. V lost 8 bases, J lost 5 bases, and 15 bases lay in between. Germline values: CDR1 MDHEN, CDR2 SYDVKM. The CDR3 region has the DNA TGTGCCAGCTGTCCCGAAGACTTGACCGGGGAGCTGTTTTTT. Translated: CASCPEDLTGELFF. Full variable domain (rest looked up from reference TRBV28 and TRBJ2-2): DVKVTQSSRYLVKRTGEKVFLECVQDMDHENMFWYRQDPGLGLRLIYFSYDVKMKEKGDIPEGYSVSREKKERFSLILESASTNQTSMYLCASCPEDLTGELFFGEGSRLTVL.

V is TRBV28 and J is TRBJ1-5, with no clear D. V was cut by 3 bases and J by 0 bases, with 12 bases left in between. Looked up from germline, CDR1 is MDHEN and CDR2 is SYDVKM. The CDR3 has 16 residues. CDR3 nucleotide sequence: TGTGCCAGCAGTTTGCGTGGTCCTTATAGCAATCAGCCCCAGCATTTT. Translating gives CASSLRGPYSNQPQHF.

This rearrangement joins TRBV5-1 to TRBJ1-1; D call uncertain. The CDR3 runs to 16 residues. Germline V lookup: CDR1 SGHRS, CDR2 YFSETQ. The germline V and J ends were trimmed by 2 bases and 4 bases, with 18 bases remaining between them. CDR3 in amino acids: CASSFGVQQFLTEAFF. The CDR3 nucleotides are TGCGCCAGCAGCTTCGGTGTACAGCAATTCCTCACTGAAGCTTTCTTT. Complete variable domain (other parts from reference TRBV5-1 and TRBJ1-1): KAGVTQTPRYLIKTRGQQVTLSCSPISGHRSVSWYQQTPGQGLQFLFEYFSETQRNKGNFPGRFSGRQFSNSRSEMNVSTLELGDSALYLCASSFGVQQFLTEAFFGQGTRLTVV.

This clone was seen only once. This same CDR3 is encoded by further DNA sequences in the sample. The chain joins TRBV13 to TRBJ2-3; 8 bases are a match to TRBD2. V shed 3 bases, J shed 4 bases, and the junction held 12 bases outside the gene matches. There are 17 residues in the CDR3. The germline CDR1 and CDR2 sequences are PRHDT and FYEKMQ (reference sequence). CDR3 sequence reads: CASSFDRLAGPADTQYF. CDR3 bases: TGTGCCAGCAGCTTCGATAGGTTAGCGGGACCCGCAGATACGCAGTATTTT. Full variable domain (outside the CDR3, taken from reference TRBV13 and TRBJ2-3): AAGVIQSPRHLIKEKRETATLKCYPIPRHDTVYWYQQGPGQDPQFLISFYEKMQSDKGSIPDRFSAQQFSDYHSELNMSSLELGDSALYFCASSFDRLAGPADTQYFGPGTRLTVL.

V usage is TRBV11-3 and J usage is TRBJ2-5, with D possibly being TRBD1 (6 bases). CDR1 is SGHNT and CDR2 is YENEEA in the germline V gene. The CDR3 totals 15 residues. Trimming took 7 bases from V and 5 from J, leaving 20 bases between them. Here the CDR3 reads CASKFMDSIGETQYF. The CDR3 nucleotides are TGTGCCAGCAAATTTATGGACAGCATAGGGGAGACCCAGTACTTC.

The genes are TRBV6-6 and TRBJ2-5; 14 bases agree with TRBD2. After removal of 7 bases from V and 4 bases from J, the junction contained 8 bases not matched to a gene. The germline CDR1 and CDR2 sequences are MNHNY and SVGAGI (reference sequence). The CDR3 has 16 amino acids. The CDR3 coding sequence is TGTGCCAGCAAAGGACTAGCGGGAGGACCAACAGAGACCCAGTACTTC. Protein sequence: CASKGLAGGPTETQYF.

Points on this clone: One junction end does not reproduce the germline sequence, and a read error may be involved. Other DNA sequences from this sample encode an identical CDR3 as well. This chain uses TRBV7-9 with TRBJ2-5, with a weak D call TRBD1 (6 bases). Germline assignment: CDR1 SEHNR and CDR2 FQNEAQ (reference sequence). This CDR3 spans 12 amino acids. This chain's CDR3 is CSSSLTGETQYF. CDR3 in DNA: TGTTCCAGCAGCTTAACAGGGGAGACCCAGTACTTC.

CDR3 coding DNA: TGTGCCAGTAGTATAGGGGTCAGGCGCTCTGGGGCCAACGTCCTGACTTTC. This codes for CASSIGVRRSGANVLTF. The chain recombines TRBV19 with TRBJ2-6, with unresolved D. Looked up from germline, CDR1 is LNHDA and CDR2 is SQIVND (reference sequence). Between the trimmed V and J ends, which lost 1 base and 0 bases, there was a span of 10 bases. The CDR3 extends over 17 amino acids.

This clone was detected only a few times. The chain joins TRBV7-9 to TRBJ1-2; D is undetermined. The CDR3 is 16 amino acids. CDR1 SEHNR and CDR2 FQNEAQ come from the germline V gene (reference sequence). V lost 0 bases and J lost 3, with 14 bases in between. CDR3 sequence: CASSLAHQAKDYGYTF. The CDR3 DNA reads as TGTGCCAGCAGCTTAGCGCATCAGGCCAAAGACTATGGCTACACCTTC. The variable domain in full, with the rest retrieved from reference TRBV7-9 and TRBJ1-2, is DTGVSQNPRHKITKRGQNVTFRCDPISEHNRLYWYRQTLGQGPEFLTYFQNEAQLEKSRLLSDRFSAERPKGSFSTLEIQRTEQGDSAMYLCASSLAHQAKDYGYTFGSGTRLTVV.

The count of this clone is one. The genes are TRBV10-3 and TRBJ2-1; TRBD2 is a possible D gene (6 bases). Germline CDR1 is ENHRY and CDR2 is SYGVKD. V was cut by 6 bases and J by 8 bases, with 11 bases left in between. CDR3 length: 12 amino acids. CDR3 nucleotides: TGTGCCATCAGAGCCTCGGGGGATGAGCAGTTCTTC. It translates to CAIRASGDEQFF.

This chain joins TRBV10-3 and TRBJ2-2; 7 bases are a match to TRBD1. Unmatched junction bases numbered 3, after V lost 7 bases and J lost 4 bases. Germline V gene sequence: CDR1 ENHRY, CDR2 SYGVKD. CDR3 length: 13 amino acids. CDR3: CAIKTGSTGELFF. DNA for the CDR3: TGTGCCATCAAGACAGGGTCCACCGGGGAGCTGTTTTTT.

Notes on this clone: At one boundary the junction diverges from the germline segment, which might be a read error. This chain uses TRBV4-2 with TRBJ1-3; TRBD1 matches at 7 bases. The germline V gene encodes CDR1 LGHNA and CDR2 YNFKEQ. The CDR3 is 16 amino acids. CDR3: CASSQGDRASENTIYF. DNA for the CDR3: TGTGCCAGCAGCCAAGGCGACAGGGCGTCTGAAAACACCATATATTTT.

This chain joins TRBV5-1 and TRBJ2-2, with TRBD2 identical over 15 bases. The germline CDR1 and CDR2 sequences are SGHRS and YFSETQ. The CDR3 consists of 16 residues. The ends lost 4 bases at V and 6 bases at J; junction bases unmatched: 4. CDR3 nucleotide sequence: TGCGCCAGCAGCCCCGGACTAGCGGGGGGGGCCGGGGAGCTGTTTTTT. It translates to CASSPGLAGGAGELFF.

The chain links TRBV10-3 to TRBJ1-6; TRBD1 is a possible D gene (6 bases). V dropped 3 bases and J dropped 7 bases, with 13 bases sitting between them. This CDR3 region has 15 residues. Germline V CDR1 and CDR2: ENHRY, SYGVKD. CDR3 sequence: CAISEYPQGNSPLHF. CDR3 in DNA: TGTGCCATCAGTGAATACCCGCAGGGGAATTCACCCCTCCACTTT.